Shown below are 4 T cell receptor beta chains from a single sample sequenced in a study of cytomegalovirus exposure and HLA in healthy donors. The primer mix had 60 Vbeta and 13 Jbeta primers. Clones were read by immunoSEQ multiplex PCR, and TCRdb kept only the in-frame ones, dropping some. The sample holds tens of thousands of clones. The sequencing sample was made of PBMCs. Receptors were obtained from a woman aged 50 to 60 in good health and CMV-seropositive.

The V and J genes are TRBV7-9 and TRBJ2-1; tentatively, D is TRBD2 (6 bases). The CDR3 runs 16 residues. V gave up 2 bases and J gave up 4 bases, with 15 bases separating them. Germline CDR1 reads SEHNR; CDR2 reads FQNEAQ (reference sequence). The CDR3 is CASSLREAGTYNEQFF. Here the CDR3 DNA reads TGTGCCAGCAGCTTAAGGGAAGCGGGTACATACAATGAGCAGTTCTTC.

The rearrangement links TRBV6-5 to TRBJ1-5, with 9 bases fitting TRBD1. Per germline, CDR1 MNHEY and CDR2 SVGAGI. Trimming took 6 bases from V and 2 from J; bases not matched to a gene: 5. The length of the CDR3 is 15 residues. CDR3 residues: CASRLTGGGNQPQHF. The DNA for the CDR3 is TGTGCCAGCAGGCTAACAGGGGGCGGCAATCAGCCCCAGCATTTT.

V is TRBV2 and J is TRBJ2-4, with D possibly matching TRBD2 (5 bases). Germline assignment: CDR1 SNHLY and CDR2 FYNNEI. The CDR3 is made up of 16 amino acids. The V end was cut by 3 bases, the J end by 0 bases, with 12 bases between. CDR3 in amino acids: CASSDQRVLAKNIQYF. In DNA, the CDR3 is TGTGCCAGCAGTGACCAGAGGGTACTAGCCAAAAACATTCAGTACTTC.

The chain has TRBV4-3 and TRBJ1-1; 8 positions agree with TRBD1. Germline lookup yields CDR1 LGHNA and CDR2 YSLEER. CDR3 size: 21 residues. Losses at the gene ends were 0 bases for V and 2 bases for J; bases not matched to a gene: 20. The CDR3 coding sequence is TGCGCCAGCAGCCAAGAGCTCGAGACAGGGGTCGGTAGTGCCCAAAACACTGAAGCTTTCTTT. The encoded protein is CASSQELETGVGSAQNTEAFF.